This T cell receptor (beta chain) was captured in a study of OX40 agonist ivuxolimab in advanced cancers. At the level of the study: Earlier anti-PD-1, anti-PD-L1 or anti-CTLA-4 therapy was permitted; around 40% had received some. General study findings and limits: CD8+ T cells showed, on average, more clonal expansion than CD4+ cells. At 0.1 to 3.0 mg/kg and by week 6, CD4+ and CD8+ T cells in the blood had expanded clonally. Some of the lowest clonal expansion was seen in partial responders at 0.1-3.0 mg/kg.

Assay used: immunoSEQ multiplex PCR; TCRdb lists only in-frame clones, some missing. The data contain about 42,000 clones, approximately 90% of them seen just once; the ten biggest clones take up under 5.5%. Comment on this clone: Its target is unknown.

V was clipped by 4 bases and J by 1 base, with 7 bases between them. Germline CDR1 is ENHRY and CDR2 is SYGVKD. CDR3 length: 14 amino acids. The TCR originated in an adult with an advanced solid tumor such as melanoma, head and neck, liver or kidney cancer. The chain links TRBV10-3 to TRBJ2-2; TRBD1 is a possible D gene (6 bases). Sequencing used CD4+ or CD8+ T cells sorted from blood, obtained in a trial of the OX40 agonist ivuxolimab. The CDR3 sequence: CAISGGQNTGELFF. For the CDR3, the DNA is TGTGCCATCAGTGGGGGACAGAACACCGGGGAGCTGTTTTTT.